Listed here are 29 T cell receptor beta chains from one sample, sequenced in a study of shared clonotypes between healthy human individuals. TCRdb's copy holds only in-frame clones and misses some; the assay was immunoSEQ multiplex PCR. Of approximately 1.4 million clones listed, approximately 98% were seen once; the top ten hold less than 0.55%. Sequenced: naive CD4+ T cells sorted from blood. The subset denotes: CD45RA+ positively selected. The receptors were gathered from a man aged 25-45 years in good health.

V is TRBV7-2 and J is TRBJ1-5; D gene uncertain. V shed 4 bases and J shed 1 base, with 14 bases lying between them. Germline values: CDR1 SGHTA, CDR2 FQGNSA. The CDR3 extends over 16 amino acids. In DNA form, the CDR3 reads TGTGCCAGCAGCTCCGTAGTCCCCAAAAGCAATCAGCCCCAGCATTTT. Protein: CASSSVVPKSNQPQHF.

The chain couples TRBV19 to TRBJ2-1, with 8 nucleotides matching TRBD2. Trimming took 8 bases from V and 2 from J; bases not matched to a gene: 5. This CDR3 region has 14 residues. The germline CDR1 and CDR2 sequences are LNHDA and SQIVND (reference sequence). CDR3 protein: CASWRGEAYNEQFF. DNA for the CDR3: TGTGCCAGTTGGCGGGGGGAGGCCTACAATGAGCAGTTCTTC.

V usage is TRBV6-4 and J usage is TRBJ2-3, with D hard to call. Trimming removed 2 bases at V and 4 bases at J, with 10 bases between. The CDR3 spans 14 residues. Looked up from germline, CDR1 is MRHNA and CDR2 is SNTAGT. The DNA of the CDR3 is TGTGCCAGCAGTGACGAATGGTCAGCAGATACGCAGTATTTT. This codes for CASSDEWSADTQYF.

The chain has TRBV15 and TRBJ1-5, with TRBD1 as a possible D gene (5 bases). In germline, CDR1 is LNHNV, CDR2 YYDKDF (reference sequence). The CDR3 runs to 17 residues. With 1 base removed from V and 0 bases from J, the gap between germline ends came to 13 bases. CDR3 DNA: TGTGCCACCAGCAGAGTTCCAGGGTTGTTTAGCAATCAGCCCCAGCATTTT. This encodes CATSRVPGLFSNQPQHF.

This clone was observed once. The rearrangement joins TRBV7-2 to TRBJ2-7; D is unclear. The CDR3 is made up of 14 amino acids. The germline gives CDR1 SGHTA, CDR2 FQGNSA. The V gene lost 5 bases and the J gene lost 1 base, with 12 bases spanning the gap. The CDR3 sequence: CASSPRPKSYEQYF. CDR3 coding DNA: TGTGCCAGCAGCCCACGACCGAAGTCCTACGAGCAGTACTTC.

This chain links TRBV9 with TRBJ2-3; the match to TRBD2 covers 9 bases. The J segment lost 0 bases and the V segment lost 0 bases, leaving 8 bases of the junction unmatched. The CDR3 consists of 18 residues. The germline V gene has CDR1 SGDLS and CDR2 YYNGEE. The CDR3 is CASSVASIAGVSTDTQYF. Written as DNA, the CDR3 is TGTGCCAGCAGCGTAGCTTCGATAGCGGGAGTTAGCACAGATACGCAGTATTTT.

V is TRBV20-1 and J is TRBJ2-7; D unresolved. Trimming pared 3 bases from V and 7 bases from J, leaving 10 bases between. Germline V gene lookup returns CDR1 DFQATT and CDR2 SNEGSKA (reference sequence). The CDR3 runs 11 residues. CDR3 amino acids: CSASPLSEQYF. The CDR3 DNA reads TGCAGTGCTAGTCCCTTATCGGAGCAGTACTTC.

This chain joins TRBV5-1 and TRBJ2-6, with D perhaps TRBD2 (5 bases). V was clipped by 7 bases and J by 4 bases, with 24 bases between them. The germline V gene encodes CDR1 SGHRS and CDR2 YFSETQ. This CDR3 is 18 amino acids long. CDR3 loop: CASSYFGLLGSGANVLTF. The CDR3 coding sequence is TGCGCCAGCTCCTACTTCGGACTTTTAGGATCAGGGGCCAACGTCCTGACTTTC.

This chain connects TRBV7-2 to TRBJ2-1; no reliable D call. Germline V lookup: CDR1 SGHTA, CDR2 FQGNSA. Trimming pared 1 base from V and 2 bases from J, leaving 12 bases between. There are 16 residues in the CDR3. The CDR3 region is CASSLDMLGPYNEQFF. CDR3 DNA sequence: TGTGCCAGCAGCTTAGATATGCTAGGCCCCTACAATGAGCAGTTCTTC.

The chain couples TRBV7-2 to TRBJ1-4; no clear D gene. There are 15 residues in the CDR3. Germline assignment: CDR1 SGHTA and CDR2 FQGNSA. V was shortened by 3 bases and J by 3 bases, with 11 bases between the two germline ends. The CDR3 region has the DNA TGTGCCAGCAGCTTCCCAGGCAGATCTAATGAAAAACTGTTTTTT. This codes for CASSFPGRSNEKLFF.

The chain carries TRBV4-1 and TRBJ2-2, with 10 bases that match TRBD2. The CDR3 spans 17 residues. Germline assignment: CDR1 MGHRA and CDR2 YSYEKL. With 1 base clipped from V and 5 bases from J, the junction kept 7 bases outside the gene matches. CDR3 DNA sequence: TGCGCCAGCAGCCAAGGTAGAGCGGGAGGGAGGACCGGGGAGCTGTTTTTT. Its protein is CASSQGRAGGRTGELFF.

The chain has TRBV19 and TRBJ2-7; D uncertain. In germline, CDR1 is LNHDA, CDR2 SQIVND (reference sequence). V shed 4 bases and J shed 6 bases, with 19 bases lying between them. This CDR3 spans 15 amino acids. CDR3 DNA: TGTGCCAGTAGTACCATCTTAGGTCCCTTCGGCGAGCAGTACTTC. This codes for CASSTILGPFGEQYF.

V gene TRBV6-5 combines with J gene TRBJ2-7, with D hard to call. This CDR3 is built from 13 residues. Germline CDR1 and CDR2: MNHEY and SVGAGI. Deletions cut 0 bases from V and 2 bases from J, with 5 bases between. The CDR3 loop is CASSYSPTYEQYF. The CDR3 region has the DNA TGTGCCAGCAGTTACTCACCTACCTACGAGCAGTACTTC.

The rearrangement uses TRBV6-5 and TRBJ2-2; D is uncertain. CDR1 is MNHEY and CDR2 is SVGAGI in the germline V gene. The germline V and J ends were trimmed by 4 bases and 5 bases, with 14 bases remaining between them. The CDR3 runs 15 residues. This CDR3 reads CASSFQVFPTGELFF. The CDR3 DNA sequence: TGTGCCAGCAGTTTCCAGGTTTTCCCAACCGGGGAGCTGTTTTTT.

This clone was seen once. The CDR3 nucleotides read TGCAGCGTTGAAGCCAGGGCAGATACGCAGTATTTT. Translated, it gives CSVEARADTQYF. This chain links TRBV29-1 with TRBJ2-3, with a weak D call TRBD1 (5 bases). CDR1 SQVTM and CDR2 ANQGSEA come from the germline V gene. This CDR3 contains 12 residues. With 1 base removed from V and 4 bases from J, the gap between germline ends came to 6 bases.

This chain joins TRBV5-4 and TRBJ2-5, with 7 bases lining up with TRBD1. Germline trimming cut 4 bases from V and 7 bases from J; bases unmatched to any gene: 7. Germline V CDR1 and CDR2: SGHNT, YYREEE (reference sequence). The CDR3 extends over 13 amino acids. The chain's CDR3 is CASSTRDSWTQYF. In DNA, the CDR3 is TGTGCCAGCAGCACCCGGGACAGCTGGACCCAGTACTTC.

The V and J genes are TRBV5-1 and TRBJ1-1; D remains unclear. The CDR3 is 14 residues long. With 2 bases removed from V and 5 bases from J, the gap between germline ends came to 13 bases. Germline CDR1 SGHRS, CDR2 YFSETQ. CDR3 amino acids: CASSFDLAKTEAFF. DNA of the CDR3: TGCGCCAGCAGCTTCGACCTCGCCAAGACTGAAGCTTTCTTT.

The chain recombines TRBV7-9 with TRBJ1-2, with TRBD1 matching 7 bases. Germline CDR1 SEHNR, CDR2 FQNEAQ (reference sequence). The CDR3 is 14 residues long. V was clipped by 3 bases and J by 3 bases; unmatched bases: 4. CDR3 region: CASSFSTGHYGYTF. The CDR3 coding sequence is TGTGCCAGCAGCTTTTCGACAGGGCACTATGGCTACACCTTC.

The gene calls are TRBV2 and TRBJ2-5; D is unclear. The V gene's germline CDR1 is SNHLY and CDR2 FYNNEI. Trimming took 1 base from V and 1 from J, leaving 7 bases between them. The CDR3 is 14 residues long. The CDR3 is CASSEVTFQETQYF. The CDR3 DNA sequence: TGTGCCAGCAGTGAAGTGACTTTCCAAGAGACCCAGTACTTC. The full variable domain, rest sourced from reference TRBV2 and TRBJ2-5, is EPEVTQTPSHQVTQMGQEVILRCVPISNHLYFYWYRQILGQKVEFLVSFYNNEISEKSEIFDDQFSVERPDGSNFTLKIRSTKLEDSAMYFCASSEVTFQETQYFGPGTRLLVL.

The chain is built from TRBV14 and TRBJ1-5; D ambiguous. V lost 2 bases and J 2 bases, leaving 10 bases between the germline ends. CDR1 is SGHDN, CDR2 FVKESK, per germline. The CDR3 totals 15 residues. The CDR3 sequence: CASSQTGGGNQPQHF. CDR3 in DNA: TGTGCCAGCAGCCAAACGGGTGGGGGCAATCAGCCCCAGCATTTT.

V is TRBV30 and J is TRBJ1-5; TRBD1 agrees at 7 bases. Germline trimming cut 5 bases from V and 2 bases from J; bases unmatched to any gene: 3. The CDR3 is 13 amino acids. In germline, CDR1 is GTSNPN, CDR2 SVGIG (reference sequence). CDR3 region: CAWADRGNQPQHF. CDR3 DNA: TGTGCCTGGGCCGACAGGGGCAATCAGCCCCAGCATTTT.

About this clone: Different DNA sequences within this sample yield the same CDR3. This sequence joins TRBV5-1 and TRBJ2-6; D is unresolved. V lost 0 bases, J lost 1 base, and 5 bases lay in between. Per the germline V gene, CDR1 is SGHRS and CDR2 is YFSETQ. The CDR3 spans 15 residues. The CDR3: CASSLALSGANVLTF. The CDR3 nucleotides are TGCGCCAGCAGCTTGGCACTGTCTGGGGCCAACGTCCTGACTTTC.

The chain carries TRBV11-3 and TRBJ2-2, with TRBD2 identical over 12 bases. Trimming cost V 1 base and J 6 bases; bases outside gene matches: 6. The germline gives CDR1 SGHNT, CDR2 YENEEA. The CDR3 extends over 17 amino acids. The CDR3 DNA is TGTGCCAGCAGCTTAGGACTAGCGGGAGTTTATTCCGGGGAGCTGTTTTTT. It specifies CASSLGLAGVYSGELFF.

This rearrangement joins TRBV6-5 to TRBJ2-5, with no clear D. Trimming stripped 6 bases from V and 4 bases from J, with 18 bases between. This CDR3 is built from 15 residues. The V gene's germline CDR1 is MNHEY and CDR2 SVGAGI. In DNA, the CDR3 is TGTGCCAGCAGAGGGCGGAGTGGCGTCAGAGAGACCCAGTACTTC. Encoded protein: CASRGRSGVRETQYF.

J is TRBJ2-1 and V is TRBV2, with TRBD2 as a possible D gene (6 bases). CDR3 length: 15 amino acids. The V gene lost 8 bases and the J gene lost 0 bases, with 14 bases spanning the gap. Germline loops: CDR1 SNHLY, CDR2 FYNNEI. As DNA, the CDR3 is TGTGCCAGCTCCGGGGGAGAAGGCTCCTACAATGAGCAGTTCTTC. Protein product: CASSGGEGSYNEQFF.

The V and J genes are TRBV7-9 and TRBJ2-1, with 9 bases fitting TRBD2. V was pared by 1 base and J by 0 bases, with 10 bases of the junction left unmatched. The CDR3 is made up of 19 amino acids. Germline values: CDR1 SEHNR, CDR2 FQNEAQ (reference sequence). For the CDR3, the DNA is TGTGCCAGCAGCTTAGAGGAAACTAGCGGGCCTAACTCCTACAATGAGCAGTTCTTC. As protein: CASSLEETSGPNSYNEQFF.

V gene TRBV18 combines with J gene TRBJ1-1; D is unclear. The V gene lost 2 bases and the J gene lost 0 bases, with 10 bases spanning the gap. The germline V gene has CDR1 KGHSH and CDR2 LQKENI. The CDR3 consists of 15 residues. The CDR3 DNA reads TGTGCCAGCTCACCATCGGCAACTATGAACACTGAAGCTTTCTTT. Its protein is CASSPSATMNTEAFF.

The chain couples TRBV30 to TRBJ2-7; D uncertain. The CDR3 totals 14 residues. The germline V gene encodes CDR1 GTSNPN and CDR2 SVGIG (reference sequence). Deletions cut 4 bases from V and 0 bases from J, with 13 bases between. Here the CDR3 reads CAWTRTSSSYEQYF. CDR3 bases: TGTGCCTGGACCCGGACGTCTAGCTCCTACGAGCAGTACTTC.

The V and J genes are TRBV9 and TRBJ2-1; 12 bases map to TRBD2. After removal of 4 bases from V and 8 bases from J, the junction contained 13 bases not matched to a gene. CDR1 is SGDLS and CDR2 is YYNGEE in the germline V gene. This CDR3 is built from 17 residues. The CDR3 DNA reads TGTGCCAGCAGCAGACGACTAGCGGGAGATCTATACGATGAGCAGTTCTTC. This gives the protein CASSRRLAGDLYDEQFF.